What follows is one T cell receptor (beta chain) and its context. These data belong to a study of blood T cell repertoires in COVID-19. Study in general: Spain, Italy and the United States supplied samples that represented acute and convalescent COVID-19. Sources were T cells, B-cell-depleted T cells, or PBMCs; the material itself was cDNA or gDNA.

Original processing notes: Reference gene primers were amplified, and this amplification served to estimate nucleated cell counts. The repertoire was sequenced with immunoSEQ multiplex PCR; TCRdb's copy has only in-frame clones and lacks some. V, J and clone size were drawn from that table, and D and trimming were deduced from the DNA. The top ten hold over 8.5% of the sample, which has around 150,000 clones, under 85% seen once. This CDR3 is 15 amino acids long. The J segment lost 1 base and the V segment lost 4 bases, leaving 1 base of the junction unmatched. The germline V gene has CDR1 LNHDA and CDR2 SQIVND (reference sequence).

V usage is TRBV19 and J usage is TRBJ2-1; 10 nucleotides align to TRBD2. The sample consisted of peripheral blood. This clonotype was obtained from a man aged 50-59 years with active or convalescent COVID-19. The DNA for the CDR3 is TGTGCCAGTAGTACAGCGGGAGGGTCCTACAATGAGCAGTTCTTC. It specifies CASSTAGGSYNEQFF. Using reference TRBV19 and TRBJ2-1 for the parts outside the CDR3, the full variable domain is DGGITQSPKYLFRKEGQNVTLSCEQNLNHDAMYWYRQDPGQGLRLIYYSQIVNDFQKGDIAEGYSVSREKKESFPLTVTSAQKNPTAFYLCASSTAGGSYNEQFFGPGTRLTVL.